This is a list of T cell receptor beta chains from one sample in a study of sequential checkpoint blockade in melanoma. Only in-frame clones appear in the TCRdb table, and some are missing; sequencing was by immunoSEQ multiplex PCR. The data hold some 40,000 clones, with roughly 32% observed a single time. The material sequenced was tumor tissue (inferred from file names), taken from a patient given nivolumab and ipilimumab in sequence. The receptors originated from a human donor with melanoma. Each CDR3 is given with its conserved first and last residue. The D gene is left open where the match is weak. Size tells how often a clone was seen (once, few, many) or the class of an expanded clone, and some rows leave it out.

size	J	D	V	DNA	CDR3
many	TRBJ2-3	.	TRBV9	TGTGCCAGCAGCGATGGGGGAGCAGATACGCAGTATTTT	CASSDGGADTQYF
few	TRBJ1-3	.	TRBV11-3	TGTGCCAGCAGTCGGACAGAGAACGAAAACACCATATATTTT	CASSRTENENTIYF
.	TRBJ2-7	TRBD2	TRBV6-8	TGTGCCAGCAGTTACTCAGGGACTAGCGGCTACGAGCAGTACTTC	CASSYSGTSGYEQYF
.	TRBJ2-6	TRBD1	TRBV19	TGTGCCAGTAGTATAGTTGACAGGGAGCTCAACGTCCTGACTTTC	CASSIVDRELNVLTF
.	TRBJ2-7	TRBD2	TRBV7-4	TGTGCCAGCAGCCCCTGGACTAGCGGGCTATCCTTGGGTGAGCAGTACTTC	CASSPWTSGLSLGEQYF
few	TRBJ2-3	.	TRBV11-3	TGTGCCAGCAGCTTCGGCCATAACACAGATACGCAGTATTTT	CASSFGHNTDTQYF
once	TRBJ2-1	.	TRBV19	TGTGCCAAGAGAAGATGGACAGAAGGGAGCCCTGAGCAGTTCTTC	CAKRRWTEGSPEQFF
.	TRBJ2-1	.	TRBV14	TGTGCCAGCAGCCAAGGCTCAGCCTTCTCCTACAATGAGCAGTTCTTC	CASSQGSAFSYNEQFF
.	TRBJ2-3	TRBD1	TRBV19	TGTGCCAGTAGTATATGGGAAGACAGGGGCGGCCCAGATACGCAGTATTTT	CASSIWEDRGGPDTQYF
few	TRBJ2-3	TRBD1	TRBV6-8	TGTGCCAGCAGTTCCGGGACAGGGGATGCCGATACGCAGTATTTT	CASSSGTGDADTQYF
.	TRBJ1-5	.	TRBV6-8	TGTGCCAGCATATGGGGGGGGGATAGCAATCAGCCCCAGCATTTT	CASIWGGDSNQPQHF
.	TRBJ2-2	.	TRBV28	TGTGCCAGCATGAAATGGGGAACCGGGGAGCTGTTTTTT	CASMKWGTGELFF
.	TRBJ2-2	.	TRBV6-8	TGTGCCAGTATACGTGGGACCTCGAACACCGGGGAGCTGTTTTTT	CASIRGTSNTGELFF
.	TRBJ2-7	TRBD2	TRBV19	TGTGCCAGTAGTATCCGGGAGGGCCGAACCTACGAGCAGTACTTC	CASSIREGRTYEQYF
.	TRBJ2-7	.	TRBV5-1	TGCGCCAGCACTTCGACACCAGCTACCTACGAGCAGTACTTC	CASTSTPATYEQYF
many	TRBJ2-5	TRBD1	TRBV11-3	TGTGCCAGCAGCCCTGGACAGGGTTGGGAGACCCAGTACTTC	CASSPGQGWETQYF
.	TRBJ2-5	TRBD2	TRBV12-5	TGTGCCAGCGCATATAATTTCGGCGGGAGGGGTGAGACCCAGTACTTC	CASAYNFGGRGETQYF
.	TRBJ2-7	.	TRBV5-1	TGCGCCAGCAGCGATCACAGGGAGTCCTACGAGCAGTACTTC	CASSDHRESYEQYF
few	TRBJ2-5	.	TRBV9	TGTGCCAGATCGATTAGTACCCAAGAGACCCAGTACTTC	CARSISTQETQYF
once	TRBJ2-5	TRBD1	TRBV16	TGTGCCAGCAGCCAACTGACAGGGCAATTCCAAGAGACCCAGTACTTC	CASSQLTGQFQETQYF
.	TRBJ2-3	TRBD2	TRBV5-1	TGCGCCAGCAGCTTGGCCGGTGCTAGCGGGAGATTAGATACGCAGTATTTT	CASSLAGASGRLDTQYF
few	TRBJ1-1	TRBD1	TRBV28	TGTGCCAGCAGGAAGACAGGGGACACTGAAGCTTTCTTT	CASRKTGDTEAFF
few	TRBJ1-3	.	TRBV11-3	TGTGCCAGCAGCTTGGTTGAGGTGAACGCTGGAAACACCATATATTTT	CASSLVEVNAGNTIYF
few	TRBJ2-6	.	TRBV11-3	TGTGCCAGCAGCTTAGACTCTGGGGCCAACGTCCTGACTTTC	CASSLDSGANVLTF
.	TRBJ1-1	.	TRBV19	TGTGCCAGTAGTATGGGAACAGGGAAACGGGACACTGAAGCTTTCTTT	CASSMGTGKRDTEAFF
.	TRBJ2-3	.	TRBV5-1	TGCGCCAGCAGTTTCTACGGGGATTCAAGCACAGATACGCAGTATTTT	CASSFYGDSSTDTQYF
.	TRBJ2-1	.	TRBV7-5	TGTGCCAGCAGCGCTCAGGGACAGGGGGCGTTGAGTTCCTACAATGAGCAGTTCTTC	CASSAQGQGALSSYNEQFF
many	TRBJ2-7	.	TRBV4-1	TGCGCCAGCAGCCAAGACCCGTTCGGGAGCGGATCCTACGAGCAGTACTTC	CASSQDPFGSGSYEQYF
few	TRBJ2-2	.	TRBV12-2	TGTGCAAGTCGCTTAACCGGGAAGGGAACTAGGAACGGGGAGCTGTTTTTT	CASRLTGKGTRNGELFF
few	TRBJ2-7	.	TRBV11-3	TGTGCCAGCACCTTTTATAGCGGCCTCTCCTACGAGCAGTACTTC	CASTFYSGLSYEQYF
few	TRBJ2-3	TRBD2	TRBV9	TGTGCCAGCAGGACCGTAGGGGCGGGAGAGGTAAATACGCAGTATTTT	CASRTVGAGEVNTQYF
.	TRBJ2-3	.	TRBV7-8	TGTGCCAGCAGCTCAGAGCGAACAGATACGCAGTATTTT	CASSSERTDTQYF
many	TRBJ1-2	TRBD1	TRBV11-3	TGTGCCAGCAGCTTCGGGACAGAGGGTGGGTACAACTATGGCTACACCTTC	CASSFGTEGGYNYGYTF
.	TRBJ2-1	.	TRBV2	TGTGCCAGCAGTGCGGGGGACGGGAATGAGCAGTTCTTC	CASSAGDGNEQFF
few	TRBJ2-1	TRBD2	TRBV11-3	TGTGCCAGCAGCCTCCTACTAGCGTCCAATGAGCAGTTCTTC	CASSLLLASNEQFF
.	TRBJ1-2	.	TRBV9	TGTGCCAGCAGCGTAGTAGAGAGCTATGGCTACACCTTC	CASSVVESYGYTF
many	TRBJ1-2	TRBD1	TRBV6-8	TGTGCCAGCAGTTACCGTCCGGACAGGGATGACTATGGCTACACCTTC	CASSYRPDRDDYGYTF
.	TRBJ2-3	TRBD2	TRBV11-3	TGTGCCAGCAGCTTAGGGTATAGCGGGGGGGCAATAGATACGCAGTATTTT	CASSLGYSGGAIDTQYF
.	TRBJ1-6	TRBD1	TRBV9	TGTGCCAGCAGCGTCAGGGGGTCTTTGGATTCACCCCTCCACTTT	CASSVRGSLDSPLHF
.	TRBJ2-1	TRBD2	TRBV19	TGTGCCAGTACCCTCGGCGGGGGAGGTGAGCAGTTCTTC	CASTLGGGGEQFF
.	TRBJ2-5	TRBD1	TRBV19	TGTGCCAGTAAAGGGACAGCAGAAGAGACCCAGTACTTC	CASKGTAEETQYF
few	TRBJ2-5	TRBD1	TRBV11-3	TGTGCCAGCAGCTCTTTTACAGGGGGCGGAGAGACCCAGTACTTC	CASSSFTGGGETQYF
.	TRBJ2-3	TRBD2	TRBV18	TGTGCCAGCTCACCGTACCCGGGAGGGGATACGCAGTATTTT	CASSPYPGGDTQYF
few	TRBJ2-7	TRBD2	TRBV6-8	TGTGCCAGCAGTTGGGGACTAGACTACGAGCAGTACTTC	CASSWGLDYEQYF
many	TRBJ1-1	.	TRBV7-5	TGTGCCAGCAGCTCTATGGGGGGGGGCACTGAAGCTTTCTTT	CASSSMGGGTEAFF
.	TRBJ2-1	TRBD1	TRBV5-1	TGCGCCAGCAGCTTGTCCGGGGACAGTTATGATGAGCAGTTCTTC	CASSLSGDSYDEQFF
.	TRBJ1-4	TRBD1	TRBV11-3	TGTGCCAGCAGCTTGACAGGGGGGAATGAAAAACTGTTTTTT	CASSLTGGNEKLFF
.	TRBJ1-3	.	TRBV18	TGTGCCAGCTCACCCCAGGGGAAGGGTGGAAACACCATATATTTT	CASSPQGKGGNTIYF
.	TRBJ1-2	.	TRBV6-8	TGTGCCAGCAGTTCGGACCTCTTTGGCTACACCTTC	CASSSDLFGYTF
.	TRBJ2-1	.	TRBV29-1	TGCAGCGTTGTAGCGCTAAGTGGAAGCTCCTACAATGAGCAGTTCTTC	CSVVALSGSSYNEQFF
few	TRBJ2-7	TRBD1	TRBV6-8	TGTGCCATCAGTGGGGACGGGGGCAGGGGGCGACTCTACGAGCAGTACTTC	CAISGDGGRGRLYEQYF
few	TRBJ2-3	TRBD2	TRBV11-3	TGTGCCAGCCGGTACGGGGGGTACACAGATACGCAGTATTTT	CASRYGGYTDTQYF
once	TRBJ1-4	TRBD1	TRBV5-1	TGCGCCAGCAGCCGCGGGGGACAGGGGGCCGAAAAACTGTTTTTT	CASSRGGQGAEKLFF
.	TRBJ2-5	TRBD1	TRBV7-6	TGTGCCAGCAGCCACGGACTACAGGGGGCCCGGGAGACCCAGTACTTC	CASSHGLQGARETQYF
.	TRBJ1-1	TRBD1	TRBV28	TGTGCCAGCAGTTCCGGACAGGGCGACACTGAAGCTTTCTTT	CASSSGQGDTEAFF
once	TRBJ2-1	.	TRBV28	TGTGCCAGCAGTTTGTATCAGGGCTCCTACAATGAGCAGTTCTTC	CASSLYQGSYNEQFF
.	TRBJ2-1	TRBD2	TRBV7-6	TGTGCCAGCAGCTCCCAGCGGGGGGGGCACAATGAGCAGTTCTTC	CASSSQRGGHNEQFF